The rows below give T cell receptor beta chains drawn from one sample of a study of CD8 T cells in ankylosing spondylitis. Via MiXCR, TCRdb re-called the 5' RACE reads, giving one row per CDR3 protein. The repertoire holds hundreds of thousands of distinct CDR3 sequences, more than 25% seen once, with roughly 0.8% in the top ten. Input material: blood, either unsorted or a sorted T cell fraction (not recorded which). These receptors were collected from a male donor with ankylosing spondylitis. Both conserved end residues are part of each CDR3. Each record gives: D gene, J gene, clone size, V gene, CDR3 protein, CDR3 DNA. D genes are given only for firm matches. Clone size is shown for a subset of rows, as once, few, many or a class of expanded clone.

D: NA; J: TRBJ1-1; size: once; V: TRBV2; CDR3: CASSRVRGGTEAFF; DNA: TGTGCCAGCAGTCGTGTCAGGGGAGGCACTGAAGCTTTCTTT
D: TRBD1; J: TRBJ2-5; size: few; V: TRBV4-2; CDR3: CASTGGGTGEKTQYF; DNA: TGTGCCAGCACAGGGGGAGGGACAGGGGAAAAGACCCAGTACTTC
D: TRBD2; J: TRBJ2-7; size: NA; V: TRBV12-3/TRBV12-4; CDR3: CASSPTSGRPLQYF; DNA: TGTGCCAGCAGCCCCACTAGCGGGAGGCCTCTACAGTACTTC
D: NA; J: TRBJ1-5; size: NA; V: TRBV7-9; CDR3: CASSFEGNQPQHF; DNA: TGTGCCAGCAGCTTTGAAGGGAACCAGCCCCAGCATTTT
D: NA; J: TRBJ2-3; size: NA; V: TRBV7-6; CDR3: CASSLRLDSTDTQYF; DNA: TGTGCCAGCAGCTTAAGACTAGACAGCACAGATACGCAGTATTTT
D: NA; J: TRBJ2-5; size: many; V: TRBV4-1; CDR3: CASSQDLGTGKTQYF; DNA: TGCGCCAGCAGCCAAGATCTCGGCACAGGGAAGACCCAGTACTTC
D: TRBD2; J: TRBJ2-1; size: NA; V: TRBV3-1; CDR3: CASLGTSSNNEQFF; DNA: TGTGCCAGCCTAGGGACTAGCAGTAACAATGAGCAGTTCTTC
D: TRBD1; J: TRBJ1-5; size: NA; V: TRBV6-2/TRBV6-3; CDR3: CASSRQGRDQPQHF; DNA: TGTGCCAGCAGCAGACAGGGGCGGGATCAGCCCCAGCATTTT
D: TRBD1; J: TRBJ1-1; size: NA; V: TRBV5-1; CDR3: CASSGQGAVDEAFF; DNA: TGCGCCAGCAGCGGGCAGGGGGCGGTGGATGAAGCTTTCTTT
D: TRBD1; J: TRBJ2-1; size: NA; V: TRBV6-1; CDR3: CASSRTGGTWNEQFF; DNA: TGTGCCAGCAGTCGAACAGGGGGTACTTGGAATGAGCAGTTCTTC
D: NA; J: TRBJ2-2; size: few; V: TRBV29-1; CDR3: CSVGRTGELFF; DNA: TGCAGCGTTGGGCGAACCGGGGAGCTGTTTTTT
D: NA; J: TRBJ1-1; size: few; V: TRBV7-2; CDR3: CASSLYAGENTEAFF; DNA: TGTGCCAGCAGCTTGTATGCGGGCGAGAACACTGAAGCTTTCTTT
D: NA; J: TRBJ1-2; size: NA; V: TRBV18; CDR3: CASSPRAGSGGYTF; DNA: TGTGCCAGCTCACCCCGGGCTGGGTCGGGTGGCTACACCTTC
D: NA; J: TRBJ2-1; size: once; V: TRBV6-1; CDR3: CASSPFRGRGGNEQFF; DNA: TGTGCCAGCAGCCCATTTCGGGGGAGAGGGGGCAATGAGCAGTTCTTC
D: NA; J: TRBJ2-1; size: NA; V: TRBV5-1; CDR3: CASSRPSRDEQFF; DNA: TGCGCCAGCAGCCGTCCCTCTCGGGATGAGCAGTTCTTC
D: TRBD2; J: TRBJ2-5; size: NA; V: TRBV11-3; CDR3: CASSLGGGRNQETQYF; DNA: TGTGCCAGCAGCTTAGGTGGCGGGAGGAACCAAGAGACCCAGTACTTC
D: NA; J: TRBJ2-1; size: NA; V: TRBV5-1; CDR3: CASRSTTSSYNEQFF; DNA: TGCGCCAGCAGGTCAACCACGAGCTCCTACAATGAGCAGTTCTTC
D: NA; J: TRBJ2-1; size: few; V: TRBV25-1; CDR3: CASSDSLYNEQFF; DNA: TGTGCCAGCAGTGATAGTCTCTACAATGAGCAGTTCTTC
D: NA; J: TRBJ2-1; size: once; V: TRBV11-2; CDR3: CASSLGGTEYNEQFF; DNA: TGTGCCAGCAGCTTAGGCGGGACAGAGTACAATGAGCAGTTCTTC
D: NA; J: TRBJ2-3; size: few; V: TRBV5-1; CDR3: CASSLDLGSDTQYF; DNA: TGCGCCAGCAGCTTGGACTTGGGATCAGATACGCAGTATTTT
D: NA; J: TRBJ2-2; size: few; V: TRBV2; CDR3: CASGWNTGELFF; DNA: TGTGCCAGCGGTTGGAACACCGGGGAGCTGTTTTTT
D: NA; J: TRBJ1-4; size: many; V: TRBV2; CDR3: CASSGGPEKLFF; DNA: TGTGCCAGCAGTGGCGGGCCTGAAAAACTGTTTTTT
D: NA; J: TRBJ2-1; size: NA; V: TRBV5-1; CDR3: CASSAGWGAVYNEQFF; DNA: TGCGCCAGCAGCGCCGGGTGGGGGGCAGTATACAATGAGCAGTTCTTC
D: TRBD1; J: TRBJ1-1; size: few; V: TRBV20-1; CDR3: CSARRGLGNTEAFF; DNA: TGCAGTGCTAGAAGGGGGCTGGGGAACACTGAAGCTTTCTTT
D: NA; J: TRBJ1-1; size: few; V: TRBV7-9; CDR3: CASSWLNLNTEAFF; DNA: TGTGCCAGCAGCTGGCTCAACCTGAACACTGAAGCTTTCTTT
D: NA; J: TRBJ2-5; size: NA; V: TRBV5-6; CDR3: CASSWGPTLQETQYF; DNA: TGTGCCAGCAGCTGGGGGCCAACCCTCCAAGAGACCCAGTACTTC
D: TRBD1; J: TRBJ1-2; size: few; V: TRBV5-1; CDR3: CASSWTGSNYGYTF; DNA: TGCGCCAGCAGCTGGACAGGTTCTAACTATGGCTACACCTTC
D: TRBD1; J: TRBJ1-5; size: NA; V: TRBV12-3/TRBV12-4; CDR3: CASSRGGAVGNQPQHF; DNA: TGTGCCAGCAGCAGGGGGGGGGCTGTGGGCAATCAGCCCCAGCATTTT
D: TRBD2; J: TRBJ2-3; size: NA; V: TRBV19; CDR3: CASSRGRASGTDTQYF; DNA: TGTGCCAGCAGTCGCGGGAGGGCTTCTGGCACAGATACGCAGTATTTT
D: NA; J: TRBJ1-2; size: few; V: TRBV2; CDR3: CASSEEATGTVGYTF; DNA: TGTGCCAGCAGTGAAGAGGCTACCGGGACCGTTGGCTACACCTTC
D: NA; J: TRBJ2-1; size: NA; V: TRBV7-2; CDR3: CASSLMGLYEQFF; DNA: TGTGCCAGCAGCTTGATGGGTTTGTATGAGCAGTTCTTC
D: TRBD2; J: TRBJ2-1; size: few; V: TRBV5-1; CDR3: CASSRLAGGQNEQFF; DNA: TGCGCCAGCAGCCGACTAGCGGGAGGACAAAATGAGCAGTTCTTC
D: NA; J: TRBJ1-4; size: NA; V: TRBV4-1; CDR3: CASSFGNLNEKLFF; DNA: TGCGCCAGCAGCTTCGGGAACCTTAATGAAAAACTGTTTTTT
D: TRBD2; J: TRBJ2-1; size: few; V: TRBV2; CDR3: CASRGLAGGNEQFF; DNA: TGTGCCAGCAGGGGACTAGCGGGAGGAAATGAGCAGTTCTTC
D: NA; J: TRBJ1-5; size: NA; V: TRBV2; CDR3: CASSEGQNQPQHF; DNA: TGTGCCAGCAGTGAAGGACAGAATCAGCCCCAGCATTTT
D: NA; J: TRBJ2-5; size: many; V: TRBV5-1; CDR3: CASSLDPQETQYF; DNA: TGCGCCAGCAGCTTGGATCCCCAAGAGACCCAGTACTTC
D: NA; J: TRBJ1-1; size: NA; V: TRBV20-1; CDR3: CSGTENTEAFF; DNA: TGCAGTGGGACGGAGAACACTGAAGCTTTCTTT
D: NA; J: TRBJ2-4; size: NA; V: TRBV19; CDR3: CASTNRWSLLAKNIQYF; DNA: TGTGCCAGTACCAATAGGTGGAGCCTACTAGCCAAAAACATTCAGTACTTC
D: NA; J: TRBJ1-1; size: NA; V: TRBV7-9; CDR3: CASSLAHPGYNTEAFF; DNA: TGTGCCAGCAGCTTAGCGCATCCAGGGTATAACACTGAAGCTTTCTTT
D: NA; J: TRBJ1-5; size: few; V: TRBV13; CDR3: CASSALPGARDNRYPNSNQPQHF; DNA: TGTGCCAGCAGCGCTCTACCCGGGGCGCGGGATAATAGATATCCTAATAGCAATCAGCCCCAGCATTTT
D: TRBD2; J: TRBJ2-7; size: NA; V: TRBV6-2/TRBV6-3; CDR3: CASRDPGLADYEQYF; DNA: TGTGCCAGCAGGGATCCGGGACTAGCGGACTACGAGCAGTACTTC
D: TRBD2; J: TRBJ2-3; size: NA; V: TRBV11-3; CDR3: CASSTGTSPYTDTQYF; DNA: TGTGCCAGCAGCACCGGGACTAGTCCCTACACAGATACGCAGTATTTT
D: TRBD1; J: TRBJ1-2; size: NA; V: TRBV19; CDR3: CASSPTGTEYYGYTF; DNA: TGTGCCAGTAGTCCAACCGGGACAGAATACTATGGCTACACCTTC
D: NA; J: TRBJ1-5; size: NA; V: TRBV20-1; CDR3: CSARLTANQPQHF; DNA: TGCAGTGCTAGATTAACAGCAAATCAGCCCCAGCATTTT
D: NA; J: TRBJ2-7; size: few; V: TRBV20-1; CDR3: CSASGPLAPSSYEQYF; DNA: TGCAGTGCTAGCGGGCCTTTGGCACCAAGCTCCTACGAGCAGTACTTC
D: NA; J: TRBJ2-2; size: few; V: TRBV20-1; CDR3: CSAGGSGRTGELFF; DNA: TGCAGTGCTGGGGGCAGCGGGCGCACCGGGGAGCTGTTTTTT
D: NA; J: TRBJ1-5; size: NA; V: TRBV7-2; CDR3: CASSLVGVQPQHF; DNA: TGTGCCAGCAGCTTAGTGGGGGTACAGCCCCAGCATTTT
D: TRBD2; J: TRBJ2-1; size: NA; V: TRBV20-1; CDR3: CSAPLAGVGNEQFF; DNA: TGCAGTGCGCCTCTAGCGGGAGTAGGAAATGAGCAGTTCTTC
D: NA; J: TRBJ2-7; size: once; V: TRBV13; CDR3: CASSWRTGSYEQYF; DNA: TGTGCCAGCAGCTGGAGGACCGGCTCCTACGAGCAGTACTTC
D: NA; J: TRBJ2-3; size: NA; V: TRBV20-1; CDR3: CSARDLGVATQYF; DNA: TGCAGTGCTAGAGATCTTGGGGTAGCCACGCAGTATTTT
D: TRBD2; J: TRBJ2-3; size: once; V: TRBV3-1; CDR3: CASSQPTSGRKDTQYF; DNA: TGTGCCAGCAGCCAACCGACTAGCGGGAGGAAAGATACGCAGTATTTT